The next 5 T cell receptor beta chains were all read from a single sample in a study of blood T cells in healthy people across ages. A second PCR, run for about 7 to 11 cycles, used a sample-barcoded 5' primer plus a J-beta primer mix. MiXCR was run by TCRdb on the 5' RACE reads, yielding one entry per CDR3 protein. The repertoire includes 650,000 to 700,000 distinct CDR3 sequences, approximately 52% of them detected once, and approximately 13% sits in the top ten. Sequenced: blood. The receptors come from a woman aged 80 or over in good health.

V is TRBV2 and J is TRBJ2-3; perhaps TRBD2 as D (5 bases). The germline V and J ends were trimmed by 6 bases and 4 bases, with 17 bases remaining between them. This CDR3 contains 15 residues. The V gene's germline CDR1 is SNHLY and CDR2 FYNNEI. The CDR3 here is CASSPGSVLSDTQYF. The DNA for the CDR3 is TGTGCCAGCAGCCCGGGGAGCGTGTTGTCAGATACGCAGTATTTT.

This clonotype was counted at least ten times. CDR3 DNA sequence: TGCGCCAGCAGCTTGGGACCCTTAAGGTTCCAAGAGACCCAGTACTTC. It yields the protein CASSLGPLRFQETQYF. The chain employs TRBV5-1 and TRBJ2-5; no reliable D call. There are 16 residues in the CDR3. V was trimmed by 0 bases and J by 1 base, leaving 13 bases between them. The germline V gene encodes CDR1 SGHRS and CDR2 YFSETQ.

This sequence joins TRBV4-1 and TRBJ2-5, with a weak D call TRBD1 (5 bases). Germline loops: CDR1 MGHRA, CDR2 YSYEKL. Trimming took off 3 bases at V and 4 bases at J, with 18 bases between the two ends. The CDR3 consists of 16 residues. The CDR3 region is CASSQGQGPVGETQYF. The CDR3 bases are TGCGCCAGCAGCCAGGGTCAGGGTCCAGTGGGAGAGACCCAGTACTTC.

This chain connects TRBV24-1 to TRBJ1-5; 7 bases fit TRBD1. With 8 bases clipped from V and 4 bases from J, the junction kept 4 bases outside the gene matches. CDR1 and CDR2 (germline): KGHDR, SFDVKD. The length of the CDR3 is 13 residues. CDR3 residues: CATMRGQNQPQHF. The DNA for the CDR3 is TGTGCCACCATGAGGGGGCAGAATCAGCCCCAGCATTTT.

This chain joins TRBV14 and TRBJ2-1, with D possibly called TRBD1 or TRBD2 (6 bases each). Germline V CDR1 and CDR2: SGHDN, FVKESK. Trimming stripped 4 bases from V and 10 bases from J, with 17 bases between. The length of the CDR3 is 14 residues. CDR3: CASSPGGGFREQFF. In DNA form, the CDR3 reads TGTGCCAGCAGCCCCGGGGGCGGGTTCAGGGAGCAGTTCTTC.